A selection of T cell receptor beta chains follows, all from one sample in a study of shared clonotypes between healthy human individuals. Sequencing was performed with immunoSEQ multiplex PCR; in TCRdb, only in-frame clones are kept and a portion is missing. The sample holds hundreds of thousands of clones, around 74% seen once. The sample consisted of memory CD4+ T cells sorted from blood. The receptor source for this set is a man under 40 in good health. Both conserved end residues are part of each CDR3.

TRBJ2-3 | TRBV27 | CASGPRAYTQYF
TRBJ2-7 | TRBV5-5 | CASSSPSGANEQYF
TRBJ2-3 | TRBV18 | CASSPVPVEADTQYF
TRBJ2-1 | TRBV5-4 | CASSRRGFGDNEQFF
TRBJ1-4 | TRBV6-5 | CASRGTRREKLFF
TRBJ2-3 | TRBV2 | CASTTLADTQYF
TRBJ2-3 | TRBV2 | CASRASGRALLTFTDTQYF
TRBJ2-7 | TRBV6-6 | CASSLALSYEQYF
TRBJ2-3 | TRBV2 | CASSAFLGSTDTQYF
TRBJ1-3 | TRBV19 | CASSLGVSIYF
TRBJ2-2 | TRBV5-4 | CASRVEGGELFF
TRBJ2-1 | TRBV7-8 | CASSPLETSGNNEQFF
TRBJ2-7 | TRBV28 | CASSEIQGGLPSYEQYF
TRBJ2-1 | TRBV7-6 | CASSTPYARDTSTFF
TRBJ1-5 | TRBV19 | CASSIWSQPQHF
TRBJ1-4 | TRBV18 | CASSPPSRVREKLFF
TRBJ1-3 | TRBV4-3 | CASSQNAQTGAGNTIYF
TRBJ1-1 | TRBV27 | CASSHRGYTEAFF
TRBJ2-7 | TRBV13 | CASGARGERFYEQYF
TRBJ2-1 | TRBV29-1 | CSVEPGGSPNEQFF
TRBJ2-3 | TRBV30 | CAWRSGTASTDTQYF
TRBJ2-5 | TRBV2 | CAKTGSQETQYF
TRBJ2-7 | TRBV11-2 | CASSLYRDSYEQYF
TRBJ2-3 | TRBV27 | CASSLRLAGETQYF
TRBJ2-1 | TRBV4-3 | CASSPKEYLATYSYNEQFF
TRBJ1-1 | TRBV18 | CASSRNTLSTEAFF
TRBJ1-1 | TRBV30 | CAWSVQARNAFF
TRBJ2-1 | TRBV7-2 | CASSRAGGGYNEQFF
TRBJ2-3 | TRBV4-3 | CASSLQDWLAGINGTDTQYF
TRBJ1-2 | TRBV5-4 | CASRNQGQLYGYTF
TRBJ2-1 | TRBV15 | CATSPLTRATSGRAGAYNEQFF
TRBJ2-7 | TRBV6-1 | CASSEGYSIYEQYF
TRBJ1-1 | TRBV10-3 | CAISESGGGEAFF
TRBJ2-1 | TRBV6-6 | CASSVDGIYNEQFF
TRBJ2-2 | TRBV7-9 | CASSSGVDRSTGELFF
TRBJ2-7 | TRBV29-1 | CSVDLLDYEQYF
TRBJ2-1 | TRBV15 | CATSRDSGLAGVGNEQFF
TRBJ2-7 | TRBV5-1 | CASSLEPGDLEQYF
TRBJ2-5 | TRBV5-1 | CASSLGRQETQYF
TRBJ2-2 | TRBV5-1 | CASSDRGDTGELFF
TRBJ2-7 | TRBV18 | CASSRSRDTSYEQYF
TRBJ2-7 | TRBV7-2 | CASSLGGKDYEQYF
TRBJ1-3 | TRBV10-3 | CAISESKGTPSGNTIYF
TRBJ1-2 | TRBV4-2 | CASSQGEQGAPGYTF
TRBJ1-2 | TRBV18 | CASNPPSTDTIIRNF
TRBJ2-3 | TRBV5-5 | CASSFGPSSGSTDTQYF
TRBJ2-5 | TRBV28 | CASSLIATKTQYF
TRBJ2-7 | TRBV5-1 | CASSFETGYEQYF
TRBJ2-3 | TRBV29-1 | CSGTGTGGLDTQYF
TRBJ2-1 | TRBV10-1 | CASSELAGSYNEQFF
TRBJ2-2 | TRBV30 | CAWSVNTGELFF
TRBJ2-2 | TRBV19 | CASSATGIGELFF
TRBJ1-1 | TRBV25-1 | CASSGPGTVNTEAFF